The 18 T cell receptor beta chains below all came from one sample that was sequenced in a study of beta chain features in type 1 diabetes. The authors reverse transcribed all of the isolated RNA, so sequencing captured expressed TCRB transcripts. The protocol was immunoSEQ multiplex PCR, while the TCRdb copy is restricted to in-frame clones and leaves out a portion. The sample lists approximately 470,000 clones; 30% were seen once. Sequences were obtained from naive CD4+ T cells from blood. Receptor source: a man aged 18 to 30 in good health.

V gene TRBV4-3 combines with J gene TRBJ2-1, with D maybe TRBD2 (5 bases). Germline-derived CDR1 and CDR2 are LGHNA and YSLEER. Trimming removed 2 bases from V and 6 bases from J, with 14 bases in between. The CDR3 totals 15 residues. The CDR3 sequence is CASSQTRFRFNEQFF. The DNA of the CDR3 is TGCGCCAGCAGCCAAACTAGATTTCGTTTCAATGAGCAGTTCTTC.

This clone has just a few counts. The gene calls are TRBV7-9 and TRBJ2-1; no reliable D call. The CDR3 is made up of 8 amino acids. Germline assignment: CDR1 SEHNR and CDR2 FQNEAQ (reference sequence). V lost 5 bases, J lost 16 bases, and 6 bases lay in between. In DNA, the CDR3 is TGTGCCAGCAGCACATCCTTCTTC. Its protein is CASSTSFF.

The genes are TRBV2 and TRBJ2-1, with D possibly being TRBD1 (5 bases). CDR3 size: 14 residues. Germline V gene data show CDR1 as SNHLY and CDR2 as FYNNEI. Trimming removed 0 bases from V and 13 bases from J, with 16 bases in between. The CDR3 nucleotides read TGTGCCAGCAGTGAAGCGCTTCGGTGGGGCAGACAGTTCTTC. It specifies CASSEALRWGRQFF.

The chain employs TRBV7-9 and TRBJ2-7; D not resolved. The CDR3 loop spans 13 amino acids. V was clipped by 7 bases and J by 2 bases, with 12 bases between them. Looked up from germline, CDR1 is SEHNR and CDR2 is FQNEAQ (reference sequence). The CDR3 sequence: CASMRTETYEQYF. The CDR3 DNA follows: TGTGCCAGCATGAGGACCGAGACCTACGAGCAGTACTTC.

The chain recombines TRBV11-2 with TRBJ2-7; tentatively, D is TRBD2 (5 bases). Trimming shortened V by 2 bases and J by 6 bases, and 8 bases separated the two germline ends. Looked up from germline, CDR1 is SGHAT and CDR2 is FQNNGV. The CDR3 is 12 amino acids. CDR3 loop: CASSLNGLEQYF. DNA of the CDR3: TGTGCCAGCAGCTTAAACGGACTCGAGCAGTACTTC.

V usage is TRBV28 and J usage is TRBJ1-2; no reliable D call. Germline V gene sequence: CDR1 MDHEN, CDR2 SYDVKM. With 7 bases removed from V and 7 bases from J, the gap between germline ends came to 10 bases. This CDR3 has 11 amino acids. The CDR3 coding sequence is TGTGCCAGCAAATCCCAGTTTGGCTACACCTTC. This sequence encodes CASKSQFGYTF.

This sequence joins TRBV9 and TRBJ1-1; D is undetermined. Germline V gives CDR1 SGDLS, CDR2 YYNGEE. The CDR3 length is 15 residues. V dropped 0 bases and J dropped 4 bases, with 13 bases sitting between them. CDR3 residues: CASSVVEGRSTEAFF. The CDR3 nucleotides are TGTGCCAGCAGCGTAGTGGAAGGGCGGAGCACTGAAGCTTTCTTT.

The chain uses TRBV7-9 and TRBJ2-2; D gene unclear. Germline V gene data show CDR1 as SEHNR and CDR2 as FQNEAQ (reference sequence). V gave up 5 bases and J gave up 0 bases, with 13 bases separating them. CDR3 length: 16 residues. CDR3 amino acids: CASSPLGGSNTGELFF. CDR3 nucleotide sequence: TGTGCCAGCAGCCCCCTCGGCGGTTCGAACACCGGGGAGCTGTTTTTT.

V and J are TRBV10-2 and TRBJ2-1; 7 bases align to TRBD2. The CDR3 loop spans 14 amino acids. Germline-derived CDR1 and CDR2 are WSHSY and SAAADI. V trimming: 4 bases; J trimming: 7 bases; junction bases outside the gene matches: 7. This CDR3 reads CASSVAGVGNEQFF. CDR3 coding DNA: TGCGCCAGCAGTGTTGCGGGAGTTGGGAATGAGCAGTTCTTC.

This clone was counted only a few times. The gene calls are TRBV25-1 and TRBJ2-5; D perhaps matches TRBD1 (5 bases). The germline V and J ends were trimmed by 2 bases and 4 bases, with 14 bases remaining between them. The CDR3 length is 15 residues. The germline CDR1 and CDR2 sequences are MGHDK and SYGVNS. Here the CDR3 reads CASSEQGRVGETQYF. Written as DNA, the CDR3 is TGTGCCAGCAGTGAACAGGGAAGGGTTGGAGAGACCCAGTACTTC.

The chain recombines TRBV19 with TRBJ2-7; possible D gene TRBD2, 5 bases. The germline V gene encodes CDR1 LNHDA and CDR2 SQIVND (reference sequence). The CDR3 has 14 amino acids. V lost 8 bases and J 4 bases, leaving 18 bases between the germline ends. CDR3 in amino acids: CASSVGPEGYEQYF. CDR3 coding DNA: TGTGCCAGTTCTGTAGGACCCGAGGGTTACGAGCAGTACTTC.

The rearrangement links TRBV30 to TRBJ2-3; D is possibly TRBD1 or TRBD2 (5 bases each). The CDR3 length is 15 residues. V was cut by 1 base and J by 2 bases, with 13 bases left in between. Germline V gene lookup returns CDR1 GTSNPN and CDR2 SVGIG (reference sequence). CDR3 in DNA: TGTGCCTGGAGTGCTGGGGACCTGAACACAGATACGCAGTATTTT. Encoded protein: CAWSAGDLNTDTQYF.

The gene calls are TRBV30 and TRBJ2-7; perhaps TRBD1 as D (6 bases). V was trimmed by 4 bases and J by 5 bases, leaving 15 bases between them. Germline V gene lookup returns CDR1 GTSNPN and CDR2 SVGIG (reference sequence). The CDR3 totals 13 residues. Here the CDR3 DNA reads TGTGCCTGGAATCGGCATCCAGGGGACGAGCAGTACTTC. The encoded protein is CAWNRHPGDEQYF.

This clone was counted a few times. The V gene is TRBV29-1, the J gene TRBJ1-2; 7 nucleotides match TRBD1. This CDR3 has 11 amino acids. Germline trimming cut 7 bases from V and 4 bases from J; bases unmatched to any gene: 3. Per the germline V gene, CDR1 is SQVTM and CDR2 is ANQGSEA. CDR3 nucleotides: TGCAGCGGCAGGGACAGCTATGGCTACACCTTC. Its translation: CSGRDSYGYTF.

In its sample, this clone was seen a few times. V usage is TRBV5-1 and J usage is TRBJ2-4, with TRBD1 matching over 10 bases. The CDR3 sequence is 16 residues long. The V gene end was trimmed by 4 bases and the J gene end by 0 bases; junction bases not matched to a gene: 4. CDR1 SGHRS and CDR2 YFSETQ come from the germline V gene. The CDR3 coding sequence is TGCGCCAGCAGCGCCGGGACAGGGGTAGCCAAAAACATTCAGTACTTC. This translates into CASSAGTGVAKNIQYF.

As for this clone: Other DNA sequences in this specimen translate into the identical CDR3. The rearrangement uses TRBV30 and TRBJ1-5; a possible D gene is TRBD1 (6 bases). V was cut by 2 bases and J by 3 bases, with 8 bases left in between. This CDR3 has 13 residues. The germline CDR1 and CDR2 sequences are GTSNPN and SVGIG (reference sequence). In nucleotides, the CDR3 is TGTGCCTGGAGTTCAGGGGTCAATCAGCCCCAGCATTTT. It encodes CAWSSGVNQPQHF.

The gene calls are TRBV5-6 and TRBJ1-5; 7 positions match TRBD1. With V trimmed by 1 base and J by 5 bases, 3 bases remained unmatched. The CDR3 totals 14 residues. The germline V gene has CDR1 SGHDT and CDR2 YYEEEE. CDR3: CASSLRGGDQPQHF. In nucleotides, the CDR3 is TGTGCCAGCAGCTTGAGAGGGGGCGATCAGCCCCAGCATTTT.

V is TRBV30 and J is TRBJ1-2; 8 nucleotides line up with TRBD1. After removal of 1 base from V and 2 bases from J, the junction contained 3 bases not matched to a gene. CDR1 and CDR2 (germline): GTSNPN, SVGIG (reference sequence). There are 14 residues in the CDR3. The CDR3 here is CAWSGTGLNYGYTF. DNA for the CDR3: TGTGCCTGGAGTGGGACAGGGCTAAACTATGGCTACACCTTC.